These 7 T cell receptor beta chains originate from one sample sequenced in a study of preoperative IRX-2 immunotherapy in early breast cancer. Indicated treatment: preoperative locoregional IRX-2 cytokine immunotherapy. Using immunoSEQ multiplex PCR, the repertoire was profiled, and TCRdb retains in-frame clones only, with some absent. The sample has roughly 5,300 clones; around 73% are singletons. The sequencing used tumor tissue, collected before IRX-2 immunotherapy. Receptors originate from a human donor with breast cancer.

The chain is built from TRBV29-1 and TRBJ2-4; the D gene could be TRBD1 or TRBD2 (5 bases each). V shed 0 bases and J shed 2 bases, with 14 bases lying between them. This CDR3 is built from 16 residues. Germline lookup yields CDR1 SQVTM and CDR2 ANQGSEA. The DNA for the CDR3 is TGCAGCGTTGAAGATCATAGCTGGGGACCCAAAAACATTCAGTACTTC. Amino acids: CSVEDHSWGPKNIQYF.

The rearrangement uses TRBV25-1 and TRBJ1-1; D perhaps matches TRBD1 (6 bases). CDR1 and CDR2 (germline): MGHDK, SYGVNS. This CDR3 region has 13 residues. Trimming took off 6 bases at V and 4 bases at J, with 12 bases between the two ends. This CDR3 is CASSGRGITEAFF. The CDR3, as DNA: TGTGCCAGCAGCGGTAGGGGGATCACTGAAGCTTTCTTT.

In DNA, the CDR3 is TGTGCCAGCAGTTTCGGGAATTCACCCCTCCACTTT. Its translation is CASSFGNSPLHF. The V gene is TRBV6-7, the J gene TRBJ1-6; D not certain. TRBV6-7 is placed among ORFs of uncertain function. Trimming took off 4 bases at V and 7 bases at J, with 5 bases between the two ends. This CDR3 has 12 residues.

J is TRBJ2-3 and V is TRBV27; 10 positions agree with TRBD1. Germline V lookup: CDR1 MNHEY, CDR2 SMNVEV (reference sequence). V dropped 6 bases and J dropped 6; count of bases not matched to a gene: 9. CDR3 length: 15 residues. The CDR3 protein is CASSNPGQGKDTQYF. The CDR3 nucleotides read TGTGCCAGCAGCAATCCGGGACAGGGGAAGGATACGCAGTATTTT.

CDR3 DNA: TGTGCCAGTATTCCCGGGACAGGGAATGAAAAACTGTTTTTT. This gives the protein CASIPGTGNEKLFF. The chain has TRBV19 and TRBJ1-4, with 9 bases lining up with TRBD1. After removal of 7 bases from V and 5 bases from J, the junction contained 5 bases not matched to a gene. CDR1 is LNHDA, CDR2 SQIVND, per germline (reference sequence). The CDR3 spans 14 residues.

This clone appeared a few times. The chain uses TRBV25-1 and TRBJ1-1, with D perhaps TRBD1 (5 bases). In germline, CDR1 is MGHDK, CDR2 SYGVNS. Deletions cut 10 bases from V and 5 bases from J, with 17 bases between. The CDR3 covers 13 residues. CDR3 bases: TGTGCCACCTCCGCCGGGGCAGGGACTGAAGCTTTCTTT. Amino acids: CATSAGAGTEAFF.

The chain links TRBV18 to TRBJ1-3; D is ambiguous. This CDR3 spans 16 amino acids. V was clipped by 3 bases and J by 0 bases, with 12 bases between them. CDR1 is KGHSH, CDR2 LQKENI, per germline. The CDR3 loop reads CASSPSTLDSGNTIYF. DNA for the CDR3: TGTGCCAGCTCACCCAGCACATTGGACTCTGGAAACACCATATATTTT.